This TCR beta chain was identified in a study of T cell repertoires in cytomegalovirus infection. V dropped 3 bases and J dropped 5 bases, with 21 bases sitting between them. This CDR3 has 17 amino acids. Germline V CDR1 and CDR2: MDHEN, SYDVKM. The sample holds many counts of this clonotype. TCRdb reanalysed the reads using MiXCR and keeps one entry per CDR3 protein. The table records around 630,000 distinct CDR3 sequences, roughly a quarter of them present only once. This clonotype was obtained from a human donor in good health (CMV status not recorded). Some clones in this sample may be carry-over from other donors' samples. V and J are TRBV28 and TRBJ2-3; unclear D gene. Sequenced: CD8+ T cells from PBMCs. In nucleotides, the CDR3 is TGTGCCAGCAGTTTGGTACAGCGACTCTCGGCGGAAGATACGCAGTATTTT. Its translation is CASSLVQRLSAEDTQYF.